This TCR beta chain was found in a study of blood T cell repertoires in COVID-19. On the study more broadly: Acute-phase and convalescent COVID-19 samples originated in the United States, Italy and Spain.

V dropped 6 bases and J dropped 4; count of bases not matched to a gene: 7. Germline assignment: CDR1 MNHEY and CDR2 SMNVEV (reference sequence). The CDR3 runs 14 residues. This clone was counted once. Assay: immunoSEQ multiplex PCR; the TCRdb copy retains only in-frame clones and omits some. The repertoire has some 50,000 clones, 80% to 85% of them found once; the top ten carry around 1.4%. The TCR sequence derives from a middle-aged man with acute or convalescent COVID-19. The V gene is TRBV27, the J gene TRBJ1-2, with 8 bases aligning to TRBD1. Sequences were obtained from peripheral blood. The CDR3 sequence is CASSLQGVSYGYTF. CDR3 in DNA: TGTGCCAGCAGCTTACAGGGGGTGTCCTATGGCTACACCTTC.